This entry is about one TCR beta chain. This CDR3 spans 16 amino acids. J was trimmed by 0 bases and V by 4 bases; bases with no gene match: 4. The germline gives CDR1 KGHSH, CDR2 LQKENI. Produced via immunoSEQ multiplex PCR; TCRdb's table is partial and in-frame only. This sample has approximately 170,000 clones, with 70% to 90% found just once. The sample is drawn from a study of blood T cell repertoires in COVID-19. Study background: Nucleic acid was either cDNA or gDNA, and it came from T cells, B-cell-depleted T cells, or PBMCs.

Source material: PBMCs or T cells enriched from blood (not recorded which). This clonotype was sampled from a woman aged 18-29 years who had recovered from COVID-19. The chain couples TRBV18 to TRBJ2-1, with 9 bases matching TRBD2. The CDR3 DNA reads TGTGCCAGCTCACACAGCGGGAGGCTCTCCTACAATGAGCAGTTCTTC. This encodes CASSHSGRLSYNEQFF.